A selection of T cell receptor beta chains follows, all from one sample in a study of blood T cell repertoires in COVID-19. Clones were read by immunoSEQ multiplex PCR, and TCRdb kept only the in-frame ones, dropping some. The sample consists of 350,000 or so clones, almost 90% of them appearing once. The sample comprised peripheral blood. These receptors originate from a man aged 18 to 30 with active or convalescent COVID-19. The CDR3 runs from the conserved cysteine through the conserved F or W. D genes are given only for firm matches.

CDR3aa: CASSYGQGSQPQHF
CDR3nt: TGTGCCAGCAGTTATGGACAGGGAAGTCAGCCCCAGCATTTT
v_gene: TRBV6-5
d_gene: TRBD1
j_gene: TRBJ1-5

CDR3aa: CASRGGDEKLFF
CDR3nt: TGTGCCAGTAGGGGGGGAGATGAAAAACTGTTTTTT
v_gene: TRBV19
d_gene: .
j_gene: TRBJ1-4

CDR3aa: CASSLRTSGIARDEQFF
CDR3nt: TGTGCCAGCAGCCTACGGACTAGCGGAATCGCTCGGGATGAGCAGTTCTTC
v_gene: TRBV6-2/TRBV6-3
d_gene: TRBD2
j_gene: TRBJ2-1

CDR3aa: CASSLDIDRGSYEQYF
CDR3nt: TGCGCCAGCAGCTTGGATATCGACAGGGGGAGTTACGAGCAGTACTTC
v_gene: TRBV5-1
d_gene: TRBD1
j_gene: TRBJ2-7

CDR3aa: CASSLSRSGTRGEQFF
CDR3nt: TGTGCCAGCAGTTTATCCCGCTCCGGGACTAGGGGTGAGCAGTTCTTC
v_gene: TRBV27
d_gene: TRBD2
j_gene: TRBJ2-1

CDR3aa: CASSPLAGGPSTDTQYF
CDR3nt: TGCGCCAGCAGCCCTCTAGCGGGAGGGCCGAGCACAGATACGCAGTATTTT
v_gene: TRBV5-1
d_gene: TRBD2
j_gene: TRBJ2-3

CDR3aa: CATSDRRQGAVTDTQYF
CDR3nt: TGTGCCACCAGTGATAGACGTCAGGGGGCCGTCACAGATACGCAGTATTTT
v_gene: TRBV24-1
d_gene: TRBD1
j_gene: TRBJ2-3

CDR3aa: CASSPGTGLNTEAFF
CDR3nt: TGTGCCAGCTCACCCGGGACAGGGCTGAACACTGAAGCTTTCTTT
v_gene: TRBV18
d_gene: TRBD1
j_gene: TRBJ1-1

CDR3aa: CASSEQGETYEQYF
CDR3nt: TGTGCCAGCAGTGAACAGGGTGAGACCTACGAGCAGTACTTC
v_gene: TRBV2
d_gene: .
j_gene: TRBJ2-7

CDR3aa: CASSQDGGGPTDTQYF
CDR3nt: TGTGCCAGCAGCCAAGACGGGGGAGGCCCCACAGATACGCAGTATTTT
v_gene: TRBV4-2
d_gene: .
j_gene: TRBJ2-3

CDR3aa: CASSIQLYNEQFF
CDR3nt: TGTGCCAGTAGTATTCAGTTATACAATGAGCAGTTCTTC
v_gene: TRBV19
d_gene: .
j_gene: TRBJ2-1